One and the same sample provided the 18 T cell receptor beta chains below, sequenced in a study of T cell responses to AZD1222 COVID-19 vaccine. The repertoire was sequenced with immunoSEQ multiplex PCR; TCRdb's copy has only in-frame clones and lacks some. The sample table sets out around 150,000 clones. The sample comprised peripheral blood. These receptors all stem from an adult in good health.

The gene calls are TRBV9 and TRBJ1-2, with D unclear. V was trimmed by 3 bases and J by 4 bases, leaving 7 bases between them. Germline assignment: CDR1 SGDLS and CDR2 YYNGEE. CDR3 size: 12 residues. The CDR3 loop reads CASSDNTYGYTF. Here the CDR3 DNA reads TGTGCCAGCAGCGACAACACCTATGGCTACACCTTC.

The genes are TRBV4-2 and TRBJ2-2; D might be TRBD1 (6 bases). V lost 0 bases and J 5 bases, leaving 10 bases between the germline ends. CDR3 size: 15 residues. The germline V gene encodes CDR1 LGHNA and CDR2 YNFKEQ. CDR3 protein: CASSQDGTPTGELFF. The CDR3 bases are TGTGCCAGCAGCCAAGATGGGACACCAACCGGGGAGCTGTTTTTT.

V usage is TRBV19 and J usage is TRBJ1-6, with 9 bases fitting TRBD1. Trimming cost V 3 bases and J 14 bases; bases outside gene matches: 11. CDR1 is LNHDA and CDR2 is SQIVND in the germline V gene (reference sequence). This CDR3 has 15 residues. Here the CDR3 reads CASSIRSGQGSALHF. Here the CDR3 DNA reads TGTGCCAGTAGTATTCGATCGGGACAGGGTTCGGCCCTCCACTTT.

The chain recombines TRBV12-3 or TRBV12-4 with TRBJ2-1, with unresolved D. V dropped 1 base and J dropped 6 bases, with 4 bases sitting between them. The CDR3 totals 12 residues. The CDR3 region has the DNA TGTGCCAGCAGTTTAGAGACCAATGAGCAGTTCTTC. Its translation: CASSLETNEQFF.

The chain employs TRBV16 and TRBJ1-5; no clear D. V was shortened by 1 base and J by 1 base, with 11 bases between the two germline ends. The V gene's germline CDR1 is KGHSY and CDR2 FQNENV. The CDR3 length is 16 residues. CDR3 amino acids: CASSQFAPDSNQPQHF. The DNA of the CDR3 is TGTGCCAGCAGCCAATTTGCCCCCGACAGCAATCAGCCCCAGCATTTT.

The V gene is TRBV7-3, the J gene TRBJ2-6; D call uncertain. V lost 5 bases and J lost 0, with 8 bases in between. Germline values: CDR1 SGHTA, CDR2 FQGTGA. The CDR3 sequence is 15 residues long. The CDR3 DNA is TGTGCCAGCAGCCTGGTACTCTCTGGGGCCAACGTCCTGACTTTC. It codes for CASSLVLSGANVLTF.

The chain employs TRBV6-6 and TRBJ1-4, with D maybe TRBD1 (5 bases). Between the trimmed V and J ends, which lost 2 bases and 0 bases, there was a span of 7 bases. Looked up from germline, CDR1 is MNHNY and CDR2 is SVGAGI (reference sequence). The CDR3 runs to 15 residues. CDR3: CASSYVGATNEKLFF. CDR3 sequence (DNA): TGTGCCAGCAGTTACGTGGGGGCAACTAATGAAAAACTGTTTTTT.

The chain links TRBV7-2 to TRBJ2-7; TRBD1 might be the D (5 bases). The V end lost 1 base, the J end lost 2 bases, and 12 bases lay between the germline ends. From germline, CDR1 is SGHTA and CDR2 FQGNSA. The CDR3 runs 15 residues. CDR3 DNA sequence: TGTGCCAGCAGCTTAGGTGGGGCAGTCCCCTACGAGCAGTACTTC. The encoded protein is CASSLGGAVPYEQYF.

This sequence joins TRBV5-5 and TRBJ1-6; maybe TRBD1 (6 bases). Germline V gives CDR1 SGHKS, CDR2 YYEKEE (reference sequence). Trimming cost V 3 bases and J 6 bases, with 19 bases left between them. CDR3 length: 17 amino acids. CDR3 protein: CASSSRGGRGLNSPLHF. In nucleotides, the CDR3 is TGTGCCAGCAGCTCGCGCGGGGGCCGGGGCCTTAATTCACCCCTCCACTTT.

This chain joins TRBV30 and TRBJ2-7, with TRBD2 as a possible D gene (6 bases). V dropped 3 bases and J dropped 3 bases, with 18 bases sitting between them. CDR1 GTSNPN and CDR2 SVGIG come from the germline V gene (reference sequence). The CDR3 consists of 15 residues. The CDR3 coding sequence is TGTGCCTGGAGCACGAGGGGCGGGGATGGCTACGAGCAGTACTTC. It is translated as CAWSTRGGDGYEQYF.

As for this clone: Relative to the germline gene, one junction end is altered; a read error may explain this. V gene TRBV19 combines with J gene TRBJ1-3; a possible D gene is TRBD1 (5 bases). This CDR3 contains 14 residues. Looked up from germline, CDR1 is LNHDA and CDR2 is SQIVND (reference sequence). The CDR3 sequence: CATSTGGSGNTIYF. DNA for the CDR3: TGTGCCACTAGTACGGGGGGCTCTGGAAACACCATATATTTT.

CDR3 coding DNA: TGTGCCAGCAGTGATTTAGGGGTTAGGGCTAATGAAAAACTGTTTTTT. Translated: CASSDLGVRANEKLFF. V usage is TRBV2 and J usage is TRBJ1-4; a weak D match, TRBD1 (5 bases). The CDR3 contains 16 residues. Germline-derived CDR1 and CDR2 are SNHLY and FYNNEI. Between the trimmed V and J ends, which lost 3 bases and 3 bases, there was a span of 14 bases.

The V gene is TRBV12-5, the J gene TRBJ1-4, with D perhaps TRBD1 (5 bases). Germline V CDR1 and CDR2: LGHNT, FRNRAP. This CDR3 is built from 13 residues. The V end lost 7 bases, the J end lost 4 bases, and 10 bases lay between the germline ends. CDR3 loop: CASAPGGNEKLFF. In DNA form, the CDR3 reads TGTGCTAGTGCTCCCGGGGGTAATGAAAAACTGTTTTTT.

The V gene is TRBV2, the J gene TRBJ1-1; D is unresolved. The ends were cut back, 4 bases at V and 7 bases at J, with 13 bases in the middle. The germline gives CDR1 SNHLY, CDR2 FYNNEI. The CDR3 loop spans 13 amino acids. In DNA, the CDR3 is TGTGCCAGCAGTGTTGCGGGAATCAGTGAAGCTTTCTTT. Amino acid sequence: CASSVAGISEAFF.

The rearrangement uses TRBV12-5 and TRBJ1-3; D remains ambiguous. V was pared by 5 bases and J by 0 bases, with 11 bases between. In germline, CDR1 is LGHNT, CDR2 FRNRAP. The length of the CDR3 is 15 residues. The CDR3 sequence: CASGPGPISGNTIYF. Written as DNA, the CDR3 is TGTGCTAGTGGTCCCGGACCAATCTCTGGAAACACCATATATTTT.

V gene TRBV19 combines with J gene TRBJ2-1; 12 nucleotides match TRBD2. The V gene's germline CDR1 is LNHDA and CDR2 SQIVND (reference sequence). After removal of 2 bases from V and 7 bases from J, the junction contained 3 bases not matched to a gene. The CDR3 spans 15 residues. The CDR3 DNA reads TGTGCCAGTAGTATACTAGCGGGGGGGCAAAATGAGCAGTTCTTC. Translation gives CASSILAGGQNEQFF. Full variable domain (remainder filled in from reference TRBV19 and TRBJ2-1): DGGITQSPKYLFRKEGQNVTLSCEQNLNHDAMYWYRQDPGQGLRLIYYSQIVNDFQKGDIAEGYSVSREKKESFPLTVTSAQKNPTAFYLCASSILAGGQNEQFFGPGTRLTVL.

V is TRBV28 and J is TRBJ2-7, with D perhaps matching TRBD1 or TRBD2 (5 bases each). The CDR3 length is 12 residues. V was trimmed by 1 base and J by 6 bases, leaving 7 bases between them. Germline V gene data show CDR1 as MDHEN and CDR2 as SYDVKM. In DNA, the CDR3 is TGTGCCAGCAGTTTATTGGGGACCGAGCAGTACTTC. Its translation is CASSLLGTEQYF. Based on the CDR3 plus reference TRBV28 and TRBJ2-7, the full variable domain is DVKVTQSSRYLVKRTGEKVFLECVQDMDHENMFWYRQDPGLGLRLIYFSYDVKMKEKGDIPEGYSVSREKKERFSLILESASTNQTSMYLCASSLLGTEQYFGPGTRLTVT.

This CDR3 reads CASRDLPSNQPQHF. The CDR3 nucleotides are TGTGCCAGCAGGGACTTACCAAGCAATCAGCCCCAGCATTTT. V usage is TRBV19 and J usage is TRBJ1-5, with D perhaps matching TRBD1 (5 bases). The CDR3 is 14 residues long. V was cut by 9 bases and J by 1 base, with 13 bases left in between. CDR1 and CDR2 from the germline V gene are LNHDA and SQIVND (reference sequence).